A single T cell receptor (beta chain) is shown here with its context. Data came from immunoSEQ multiplex PCR; TCRdb stores just in-frame clones and leaves some out. The sample shows 100,000 to 120,000 clones, 85% to 90% of them seen only once. After removal of 1 base from V and 8 bases from J, the junction contained 5 bases not matched to a gene. This CDR3 has 15 residues. Germline values: CDR1 SGHAT, CDR2 FQNNGV. The record originates from a study of cytomegalovirus exposure and HLA in healthy donors. The chain links TRBV11-2 to TRBJ1-6; 7 bases fit TRBD1. The specimen sequenced was PBMCs. The TCR sequence derives from a woman between 25 and 40 years old in good health and CMV-seropositive. The CDR3 loop is CASSLGRGPYSPLHF. CDR3 in DNA: TGTGCCAGCAGCTTAGGGAGGGGGCCTTATTCACCCCTCCACTTT.